This is a list of T cell receptor beta chains from one sample in a study of OX40 agonist ivuxolimab in advanced cancers. The protocol was immunoSEQ multiplex PCR, while the TCRdb copy is restricted to in-frame clones and leaves out a portion. The data contain about 48,000 clones, 88% of them singletons. This sample comprised CD4+ or CD8+ T cells sorted from blood, obtained in a trial of the OX40 agonist ivuxolimab. The source of these receptors is an adult with an advanced solid tumor such as melanoma, head and neck, liver or kidney cancer. The CDR3 runs from the conserved cysteine through the conserved F or W. D genes are given only for firm matches. Some rows mark clone size as missing; the rest say once, few, many or name a class of expanded clone.

v_gene,j_gene,abundance,d_gene,CDR3nt,CDR3aa
TRBV7-9,TRBJ2-7,-,-,TGTGCCAGCAGCCTAACAGACAAGCCCTACGAGCAGTACTTC,CASSLTDKPYEQYF
TRBV9,TRBJ2-7,-,-,TGTGCCAGCAGCGAACGGGGCTCAGCCCACGAGCAGTACTTC,CASSERGSAHEQYF
TRBV28,TRBJ1-1,-,-,TGTGCCAGCAGTTTATATCTCGGCACCATGAACACTGAAGCTTTCTTT,CASSLYLGTMNTEAFF
TRBV6-1,TRBJ2-7,-,-,TGTGCCAGCAGTGAGACAGCAACCTACGAGCAGTACTTC,CASSETATYEQYF
TRBV4-3,TRBJ2-5,-,-,TGCGCCAGCAGCCAAGGGTGGAGTGAAGAGACCCAGTACTTC,CASSQGWSEETQYF
TRBV28,TRBJ2-4,-,-,TGTGCCAGCAGTCCCCCCGGTGCGTCTCAAAAAAACATTCAGTACTTC,CASSPPGASQKNIQYF
TRBV28,TRBJ2-5,-,TRBD2,TGTGCCAGCAGTAGATCGGGAGCGGGGGCGCAAGAGACCCAGTACTTC,CASSRSGAGAQETQYF
TRBV29-1,TRBJ1-1,-,-,TGCAGCGTCGCCCAAAGACTAACGAACACTGAAGCTTTCTTT,CSVAQRLTNTEAFF
TRBV29-1,TRBJ1-6,-,-,TGCAGCGTTATGCTGGGGAGCTCCTATAATTCACCCCTCCACTTT,CSVMLGSSYNSPLHF
TRBV4-1,TRBJ2-1,-,-,TGCGCCAGCAGCCAAGTAGCCCCACTAGTAATTGAGCAGTTCTTC,CASSQVAPLVIEQFF
TRBV5-4,TRBJ1-4,-,-,TGTGCCAGCAGCTTTGGGGGGGCTTTTGAAAAACTGTTTTTT,CASSFGGAFEKLFF
TRBV6-5,TRBJ2-1,-,-,TGTGCCAGCAGAACTCCCCACAATGAGCAGTTCTTC,CASRTPHNEQFF
TRBV11-2,TRBJ2-1,-,TRBD2,TGTGCCAGCAGGGCTAGCGGGGGTCAGGGCAATGAGCAGTTCTTC,CASRASGGQGNEQFF
TRBV5-6,TRBJ1-1,-,TRBD1,TGTGCCAGCAGCTTGGAGACAGGGGAAGCTTTCTTT,CASSLETGEAFF
TRBV28,TRBJ1-2,-,TRBD1,TGTGCCAGCAGTACGCCGGGACAGGGGTTGGGTGGCTACACCTTC,CASSTPGQGLGGYTF
TRBV11-2,TRBJ2-5,-,-,TGTGCCAGCAGCTTAGATATAAGGGCGGGAAGGTCTCGAGAGACCCAGTACTTC,CASSLDIRAGRSRETQYF
TRBV6-1,TRBJ2-7,-,-,TGTGCCAGCAGGAACACAGGAGACTCCTACGAGCAGTACTTC,CASRNTGDSYEQYF
TRBV5-6,TRBJ2-5,once,TRBD1,TGTGCCAGCAGCCTGGGACAGGGCCAAGAGACCCAGTACTTC,CASSLGQGQETQYF
TRBV28,TRBJ2-7,-,-,TGTGCCAGCAGTCCCGCCGGGCCCTTCCTGGTCCTCTACGAGCAGTACTTC,CASSPAGPFLVLYEQYF
TRBV10-1,TRBJ2-5,few,-,TGCGCCAGCAGTGAGGCCAGCAGGGCCCAAGAGACCCAGTACTTC,CASSEASRAQETQYF
TRBV18,TRBJ2-6,-,TRBD1,TGTGCCAGCTCATCACAGGGGGCTGGGGCCAACGTCCTGACTTTC,CASSSQGAGANVLTF
TRBV7-3,TRBJ2-3,-,-,TGTGCCAGCAGCCTCATGGGGGGACGCACAGATACGCAGTATTTT,CASSLMGGRTDTQYF
TRBV6-5,TRBJ1-3,-,-,TGTGCCAGCAGTTACTCAACTTGGGAGGGAAACACCATATATTTT,CASSYSTWEGNTIYF